The 21 T cell receptor beta chains below come from one sample, sequenced in a study of cytomegalovirus exposure and HLA in healthy donors. The PCR used 60 Vbeta and 13 Jbeta primers. Sequenced by immunoSEQ multiplex PCR; TCRdb stores in-frame clones only, minus some. In total, the table holds 150,000 to 200,000 clones. Sequencing input: PBMCs. Receptor source: a woman aged 18-30 years in good health and CMV-seropositive.

The gene calls are TRBV11-2 and TRBJ1-1, with D unresolved. V was clipped by 0 bases and J by 1 base, with 12 bases between them. Germline-derived CDR1 and CDR2 are SGHAT and FQNNGV. This CDR3 contains 16 residues. The CDR3 spells CASSLEGNSPNTEAFF. The CDR3 nucleotides are TGTGCCAGCAGCTTAGAGGGCAATTCCCCGAACACTGAAGCTTTCTTT.

The CDR3 loop is CAWGTGIAGNTIYF. The CDR3 DNA reads as TGTGCCTGGGGCACAGGGATAGCTGGAAACACCATATATTTT. This chain connects TRBV30 to TRBJ1-3; a possible D gene is TRBD1 (6 bases). The germline CDR1 and CDR2 sequences are GTSNPN and SVGIG (reference sequence). CDR3 length: 14 residues. V dropped 5 bases and J dropped 2 bases, with 13 bases sitting between them.

V gene TRBV19 combines with J gene TRBJ1-2; D possibly corresponds to TRBD1 (6 bases). The V and J ends lost 5 bases and 7 bases respectively, with 11 bases between them. Looked up from germline, CDR1 is LNHDA and CDR2 is SQIVND (reference sequence). This CDR3 is built from 12 residues. This chain's CDR3 is CASSPGQLGYTF. For the CDR3, the DNA is TGTGCCAGTAGTCCGGGACAACTTGGCTACACCTTC.

The chain joins TRBV27 to TRBJ1-1; perhaps TRBD1 as D (6 bases). This CDR3 is 13 amino acids long. Germline V gene sequence: CDR1 MNHEY, CDR2 SMNVEV (reference sequence). V lost 8 bases, J lost 11 bases, and 21 bases lay in between. The CDR3: CASGSLGGVNAFF. The CDR3 DNA is TGTGCCAGCGGATCCCTAGGGGGTGTGAATGCTTTCTTT.

CDR3: CASSYGRAGYEQYF. CDR3 sequence (DNA): TGTGCCAGCAGCTACGGGAGGGCCGGGTACGAGCAGTACTTC. The chain is built from TRBV7-9 and TRBJ2-7; 8 bases agree with TRBD2. V shed 4 bases and J 4 bases; nucleotides not matched to a gene: 6. Per germline, CDR1 SEHNR and CDR2 FQNEAQ (reference sequence). CDR3 length equals 14 residues. Full variable domain (outside the CDR3, taken from reference TRBV7-9 and TRBJ2-7): DTGVSQNPRHKITKRGQNVTFRCDPISEHNRLYWYRQTLGQGPEFLTYFQNEAQLEKSRLLSDRFSAERPKGSFSTLEIQRTEQGDSAMYLCASSYGRAGYEQYFGPGTRLTVT.

The chain couples TRBV5-6 to TRBJ2-2; 8 bases align to TRBD2. CDR1 and CDR2 (germline): SGHDT, YYEEEE. V dropped 1 base and J dropped 4; count of bases not matched to a gene: 6. The CDR3 consists of 16 residues. The CDR3 loop is CASSLISAGATGELFF. CDR3 nucleotides: TGTGCCAGCAGCTTGATATCAGCGGGAGCCACCGGGGAGCTGTTTTTT.

V gene TRBV7-3 combines with J gene TRBJ2-1, with D perhaps TRBD2 (5 bases). Trimming left V 5 bases short and J 6 bases short, with 20 bases between. This CDR3 is 16 amino acids long. Germline values: CDR1 SGHTA, CDR2 FQGTGA. The CDR3 DNA is TGTGCCAGCAGCCTGGACTTCCCCGCTACGTTCAATGAGCAGTTCTTC. This sequence encodes CASSLDFPATFNEQFF.

The chain carries TRBV7-2 and TRBJ1-1, with 7 bases that match TRBD1. The length of the CDR3 is 15 residues. Trimming cost V 4 bases and J 3 bases; bases outside gene matches: 8. Per the germline V gene, CDR1 is SGHTA and CDR2 is FQGNSA. The CDR3 DNA is TGTGCCAGCAGCTCCACACAGGGGAGGCACACTGAAGCTTTCTTT. Its protein product is CASSSTQGRHTEAFF.

In regard to this clone: The sample holds other DNA sequences that translate to the same CDR3. This chain joins TRBV5-1 and TRBJ2-1; 12 bases match TRBD2. Per the germline V gene, CDR1 is SGHRS and CDR2 is YFSETQ. Unmatched junction bases numbered 1, after V lost 3 bases and J lost 3 bases. There are 15 residues in the CDR3. CDR3 amino acids: CASSWGLAGYNEQFF. The CDR3 region has the DNA TGCGCCAGCAGCTGGGGACTAGCGGGCTACAATGAGCAGTTCTTC. The entire variable domain, with the rest obtained from reference TRBV5-1 and TRBJ2-1, is as follows: KAGVTQTPRYLIKTRGQQVTLSCSPISGHRSVSWYQQTPGQGLQFLFEYFSETQRNKGNFPGRFSGRQFSNSRSEMNVSTLELGDSALYLCASSWGLAGYNEQFFGPGTRLTVL.

The chain couples TRBV30 to TRBJ2-2, with a weak D call TRBD2 (5 bases). Germline V gene data show CDR1 as GTSNPN and CDR2 as SVGIG (reference sequence). This CDR3 is 14 amino acids long. The V end was cut by 0 bases, the J end by 5 bases, with 10 bases between. The CDR3 region has the DNA TGTGCCTGGAGTGTCCTTACGGGAACCGGGGAGCTGTTTTTT. Translation gives CAWSVLTGTGELFF.

Written as DNA, the CDR3 is TGTGCCAGCAGTGATCCCAGGGGGCGCGTCGGTGAAAAACTGTTTTTT. Translating it yields CASSDPRGRVGEKLFF. The V and J genes are TRBV6-1 and TRBJ1-4, with 8 bases fitting TRBD1. V lost 3 bases, J lost 7 bases, and 10 bases stayed unmatched. This CDR3 has 16 amino acids. Germline V gene lookup returns CDR1 MNHNS and CDR2 SASEGT.

The chain has TRBV18 and TRBJ2-5; TRBD2 is a possible D gene (6 bases). Germline assignment: CDR1 KGHSH and CDR2 LQKENI. The CDR3 is made up of 12 amino acids. Trimming pared 6 bases from V and 4 bases from J, leaving 9 bases between. The CDR3 DNA follows: TGTGCCAGCTCTCCCGGGGGAGAGACCCAGTACTTC. Residues: CASSPGGETQYF. The full variable domain, rest sourced from reference TRBV18 and TRBJ2-5, is NAGVMQNPRHLVRRRGQEARLRCSPMKGHSHVYWYRQLPEEGLKFMVYLQKENIIDESGMPKERFSAEFPKEGPSILRIQQVVRGDSAAYFCASSPGGETQYFGPGTRLLVL.

The chain is built from TRBV27 and TRBJ2-7; no reliable D call. The CDR3 is 15 amino acids. V was clipped by 0 bases and J by 0 bases, with 9 bases between them. The germline gives CDR1 MNHEY, CDR2 SMNVEV (reference sequence). CDR3 coding DNA: TGTGCCAGCAGTTTATCCCGCACAATCTCCTACGAGCAGTACTTC. Translation: CASSLSRTISYEQYF.

The rearrangement joins TRBV30 to TRBJ1-3; D remains unclear. Trimming shortened V by 5 bases and J by 0 bases, and 5 bases separated the two germline ends. Germline CDR1 GTSNPN, CDR2 SVGIG (reference sequence). The CDR3 has 12 residues. The CDR3 is CAWGSSGNTIYF. CDR3 in DNA: TGTGCCTGGGGCAGCTCTGGAAACACCATATATTTT.

The gene calls are TRBV25-1 and TRBJ1-4, with D unresolved. The CDR3 is 14 amino acids. Per germline, CDR1 MGHDK and CDR2 SYGVNS. V dropped 3 bases and J dropped 8 bases, with 13 bases sitting between them. The CDR3 region is CASSDPLGGEKLFF. CDR3 DNA sequence: TGTGCCAGCAGTGACCCACTCGGAGGAGAAAAACTGTTTTTT.

V gene TRBV5-6 combines with J gene TRBJ1-5, with 8 positions matching TRBD1. V lost 3 bases to trimming and J lost 3 bases; unmatched junction nucleotides: 2. Germline assignment: CDR1 SGHDT and CDR2 YYEEEE. CDR3 length: 14 residues. The CDR3 DNA is TGTGCCAGCAGCTCAGGGGGCGTCAATCAGCCCCAGCATTTT. This codes for CASSSGGVNQPQHF.

V usage is TRBV19 and J usage is TRBJ1-4, with D perhaps matching TRBD1 (6 bases). V was cut by 3 bases and J by 1 base, with 21 bases left in between. The germline CDR1 and CDR2 sequences are LNHDA and SQIVND (reference sequence). The CDR3 consists of 19 residues. The CDR3: CASSIPLTGKVGTNEKLFF. The CDR3 bases are TGTGCCAGTAGTATCCCTCTGACAGGCAAAGTCGGAACTAATGAAAAACTGTTTTTT.

V gene TRBV5-6 combines with J gene TRBJ1-3; 7 bases fit TRBD1. Per germline, CDR1 SGHDT and CDR2 YYEEEE. V lost 6 bases and J lost 0; bases outside the gene matches: 12. This CDR3 is built from 17 residues. CDR3 protein: CASIPSGQTYSGNTIYF. In DNA form, the CDR3 reads TGTGCCAGCATCCCTTCGGGACAGACATACTCTGGAAACACCATATATTTT.

The V gene is TRBV28, the J gene TRBJ1-2, with 8 bases that match TRBD1. Per the germline V gene, CDR1 is MDHEN and CDR2 is SYDVKM. This CDR3 region has 13 residues. The trim removed 5 bases at V and 4 bases at J, leaving 3 bases unmatched. The CDR3 is CASSPDRGYGYTF. DNA of the CDR3: TGTGCCAGCAGTCCCGACAGGGGCTATGGCTACACCTTC.

The V and J genes are TRBV19 and TRBJ2-3; 7 bases are a match to TRBD2. The CDR3 covers 16 residues. Germline V CDR1 and CDR2: LNHDA, SQIVND (reference sequence). V lost 4 bases and J lost 0; bases outside the gene matches: 7. Written as DNA, the CDR3 is TGTGCCAGTAGTAGGGGAGGGCCCCTTAGCACAGATACGCAGTATTTT. The encoded protein is CASSRGGPLSTDTQYF.

The chain recombines TRBV6-1 with TRBJ1-2, with D maybe TRBD1 (5 bases). The ends were cut back, 2 bases at V and 4 bases at J, with 14 bases in the middle. From germline, CDR1 is MNHNS and CDR2 SASEGT. This CDR3 comprises 15 residues. The CDR3 spells CASSESAGRAYGYTF. In DNA form, the CDR3 reads TGTGCCAGCAGTGAATCTGCTGGCAGGGCCTATGGCTACACCTTC.